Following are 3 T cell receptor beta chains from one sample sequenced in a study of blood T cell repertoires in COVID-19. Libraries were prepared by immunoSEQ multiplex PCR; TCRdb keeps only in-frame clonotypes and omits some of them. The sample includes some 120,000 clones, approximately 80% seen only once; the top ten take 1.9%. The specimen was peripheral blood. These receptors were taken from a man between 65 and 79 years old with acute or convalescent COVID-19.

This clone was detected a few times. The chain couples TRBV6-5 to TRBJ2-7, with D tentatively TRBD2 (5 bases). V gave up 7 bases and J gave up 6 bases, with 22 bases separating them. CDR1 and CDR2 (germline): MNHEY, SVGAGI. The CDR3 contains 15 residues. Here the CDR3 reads CASTRASSTSGEQYF. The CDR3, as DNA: TGTGCCAGCACTCGGGCGAGCAGTACTAGTGGCGAGCAGTACTTC.

The CDR3 protein is CASSHQPTSGAYNEQFF. The CDR3 DNA reads TGTGCCAGCAGCCACCAACCGACTAGCGGGGCCTACAATGAGCAGTTCTTC. The V and J genes are TRBV3-1 (or the pseudogene TRBV3-2) and TRBJ2-1, with TRBD2 identical over 11 bases. V trimming: 3 bases; J trimming: 2 bases; junction bases outside the gene matches: 6. CDR3 length: 17 residues. Germline lookup yields CDR1 LGHDT and CDR2 YNNKEL (reference sequence).

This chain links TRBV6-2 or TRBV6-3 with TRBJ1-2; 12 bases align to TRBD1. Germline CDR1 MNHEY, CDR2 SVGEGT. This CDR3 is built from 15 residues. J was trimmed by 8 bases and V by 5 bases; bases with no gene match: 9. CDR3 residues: CASSPSGTGGAGYTF. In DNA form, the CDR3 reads TGTGCCAGCAGTCCATCCGGGACAGGGGGCGCAGGCTACACCTTC.